This T cell receptor beta chain was identified in a study of T cell responses to AZD1222 COVID-19 vaccine. Study-wide results and caveats: With two AZD1222 doses given, Spike-specific TCR breadth and depth both rose.

With regard to this clone: Its antigen is unidentified.

The assay was immunoSEQ multiplex PCR, and TCRdb's table has in-frame clones only and misses some. The table has fewer than 180,000 clones, more than 90% seen once; the top ten hold approximately 3.3%. V was clipped by 0 bases and J by 6 bases, with 0 bases between them. The length of the CDR3 is 11 residues. This specimen consisted of peripheral blood, obtained 28 days after the second AZD1222 dose. This TCR came from an adult who received the AZD1222 COVID-19 vaccine. The rearrangement links TRBV12-3 or TRBV12-4 to TRBJ2-1; D gene unclear. CDR3 DNA: TGTGCCAGCAGTTTAGCCAATGAGCAGTTCTTC. Translation: CASSLANEQFF.